Listed below are T cell receptor beta chains from one sample, sequenced in a study of blood T cells in healthy people across ages. One entry per CDR3 protein, called by TCRdb with MiXCR from the 5' RACE reads. The sample gives some 1.5 million distinct CDR3 sequences, approximately 30% of which show up once; approximately 7.7% is in the top ten. Source material: blood. The source of these receptors is a woman aged 30 to 39 in good health. CDR3s include the opening cysteine and the closing phenylalanine or tryptophan. The order of the fields is J gene, clone size, D gene, V gene, CDR3 DNA, CDR3 protein. A D gene is named only where the DNA matches it firmly. Rows may omit the clone size; those that give it use once, few, many or a size class.

J gene: TRBJ2-5; clone size: once; D gene: -; V gene: TRBV14; CDR3 DNA: TGTGCCAGCAGCCAAGTGATAGCGCGGGGTCAGGAGACCCAGTACTTC; CDR3 protein: CASSQVIARGQETQYF
J gene: TRBJ2-1; clone size: -; D gene: -; V gene: TRBV30; CDR3 DNA: TGTGCCTGGGCCCCCTCCACTTACAATGAGCAGTTCTTC; CDR3 protein: CAWAPSTYNEQFF
J gene: TRBJ1-4; clone size: -; D gene: -; V gene: TRBV11-2; CDR3 DNA: TGTGCCAGCAGCTTATCGATGGGTGAAAAACTGTTTTTT; CDR3 protein: CASSLSMGEKLFF
J gene: TRBJ2-5; clone size: many; D gene: TRBD2; V gene: TRBV27; CDR3 DNA: TGTGCCAGCAGTACACGGACTAGCCTGTACCAAGAGACCCAGTACTTC; CDR3 protein: CASSTRTSLYQETQYF
J gene: TRBJ1-4; clone size: many; D gene: -; V gene: TRBV6-5; CDR3 DNA: TGTGCCAGCAGCTCGACTATAAATGAAAAACTGTTTTTT; CDR3 protein: CASSSTINEKLFF
J gene: TRBJ1-4; clone size: -; D gene: -; V gene: TRBV20-1; CDR3 DNA: TGCAGTGCCCACCTCCTAGGGTCGGAAACTGAAAAACTGTTTTTT; CDR3 protein: CSAHLLGSETEKLFF
J gene: TRBJ1-4; clone size: -; D gene: -; V gene: TRBV27; CDR3 DNA: TGTGCCAGCAGCTCACAGGGTGGGAATGAAAAACTGTTTTTT; CDR3 protein: CASSSQGGNEKLFF
J gene: TRBJ2-7; clone size: many; D gene: -; V gene: TRBV10-3; CDR3 DNA: TGTGCCATCAGTGAAGCAGGGTCCTCCTACGAGCAGTACTTC; CDR3 protein: CAISEAGSSYEQYF
J gene: TRBJ1-1; clone size: -; D gene: -; V gene: TRBV9; CDR3 DNA: TGTGCCAGTAGCCCCTCGGAGACTGAAGCTTTCTTT; CDR3 protein: CASSPSETEAFF
J gene: TRBJ2-5; clone size: -; D gene: -; V gene: TRBV7-2; CDR3 DNA: TGTGCCAGCAGCGCATCTAAGTACCAAGAGACCCAGTACTTC; CDR3 protein: CASSASKYQETQYF
J gene: TRBJ2-5; clone size: -; D gene: -; V gene: TRBV27; CDR3 DNA: TGTGCCAGCAGTCCCGTTTGGAAGGAGACCCAGTACTTC; CDR3 protein: CASSPVWKETQYF
J gene: TRBJ2-7; clone size: many; D gene: TRBD1; V gene: TRBV5-1; CDR3 DNA: TGCGCCAGCAGCGCCGGGACAGAAGCCTACGAGCAGTACTTC; CDR3 protein: CASSAGTEAYEQYF
J gene: TRBJ1-2; clone size: -; D gene: -; V gene: TRBV14; CDR3 DNA: TGTGCCAGCAGCCAAGAACTTTCAGTAGCTAACTATGGCTACACCTTC; CDR3 protein: CASSQELSVANYGYTF
J gene: TRBJ2-1; clone size: few; D gene: -; V gene: TRBV7-6; CDR3 DNA: TGTGCCAGCAGCGGGGGAGGCAGGGGCAATGAGCAGTTCTTC; CDR3 protein: CASSGGGRGNEQFF
J gene: TRBJ2-1; clone size: -; D gene: -; V gene: TRBV30; CDR3 DNA: TGTGCCTGGGCCACCGGGACCCTCGGGCTATTCGAGCAGTTCTTC; CDR3 protein: CAWATGTLGLFEQFF
J gene: TRBJ2-5; clone size: -; D gene: -; V gene: TRBV20-1; CDR3 DNA: TGCAGTGCTAGAGGGACAGACGGTGGTCAAGAGACCCAGTACTTC; CDR3 protein: CSARGTDGGQETQYF
J gene: TRBJ2-6; clone size: -; D gene: -; V gene: TRBV9; CDR3 DNA: TGTGCCAGCAGCGTAAGAGGGGCCAACGTCCTGACTTTC; CDR3 protein: CASSVRGANVLTF
J gene: TRBJ2-7; clone size: -; D gene: TRBD1; V gene: TRBV12-3/TRBV12-4; CDR3 DNA: TGTGCCAGCAGTGGGGACAGGGTAGTTTCCTACGAGCAGTACTTC; CDR3 protein: CASSGDRVVSYEQYF
J gene: TRBJ2-5; clone size: few; D gene: -; V gene: TRBV15; CDR3 DNA: TGTGCCACCAAGGCAGGGGAAATGGAGACCCAGTACTTC; CDR3 protein: CATKAGEMETQYF
J gene: TRBJ2-1; clone size: -; D gene: -; V gene: TRBV5-1; CDR3 DNA: TGCGCCAGCAGCCCACAGACCTCCTACAATGAGCAGTTCTTC; CDR3 protein: CASSPQTSYNEQFF
J gene: TRBJ2-1; clone size: many; D gene: -; V gene: TRBV9; CDR3 DNA: TGTGCCAGCAGCGTAACCCCAAACAACAATGAGCAGTTCTTC; CDR3 protein: CASSVTPNNNEQFF
J gene: TRBJ1-5; clone size: -; D gene: TRBD1; V gene: TRBV12-3/TRBV12-4; CDR3 DNA: TGTGTCAGCAGTGGGACAGCTAATCAGCCCCAGCATTTT; CDR3 protein: CVSSGTANQPQHF
J gene: TRBJ1-1; clone size: -; D gene: -; V gene: TRBV20-1; CDR3 DNA: TGCAGTGCCCCTGGTGGGGGGAAAGCTTTCTTT; CDR3 protein: CSAPGGGKAFF